The 14 T cell receptor beta chains below were found in one sample sequenced in a study of OX40 agonist ivuxolimab in advanced cancers. The table came from immunoSEQ multiplex PCR; TCRdb's copy has only in-frame clones and leaves some out. The sample consists of just over 90,000 clones, 92% of them appearing once. The sample was CD4+ or CD8+ T cells sorted from blood, taken in a trial of the OX40 agonist ivuxolimab. The source is an adult with an advanced solid tumor such as melanoma, head and neck, liver or kidney cancer.

This clone was counted once. This chain connects TRBV5-1 to TRBJ2-1; 8 bases map to TRBD2. Germline V gene lookup returns CDR1 SGHRS and CDR2 YFSETQ. V lost 4 bases, J lost 4 bases, and 7 bases stayed unmatched. This CDR3 is built from 15 residues. The CDR3 region has the DNA TGCGCCAGCAGCCTGAGCGGGGGCTTGTACAATGAGCAGTTCTTC. Amino acid sequence: CASSLSGGLYNEQFF.

The chain joins TRBV4-1 to TRBJ2-3; possibly TRBD1 or TRBD2 for D (6 bases each). Trimming pared 0 bases from V and 2 bases from J, leaving 15 bases between. The CDR3 length is 17 residues. Germline-derived CDR1 and CDR2 are MGHRA and YSYEKL. The CDR3 DNA sequence: TGCGCCAGCAGCCAAGATGGAGGGGGTCTTTACACAGATACGCAGTATTTT. Protein product: CASSQDGGGLYTDTQYF.

This clone appeared a few times. The chain recombines TRBV30 with TRBJ1-1; D is undetermined. This CDR3 region has 13 residues. The V gene lost 2 bases and the J gene lost 0 bases, with 7 bases spanning the gap. Germline V gene sequence: CDR1 GTSNPN, CDR2 SVGIG (reference sequence). This CDR3 is CAWSFSMNTEAFF. The CDR3 bases are TGTGCCTGGAGTTTTTCGATGAACACTGAAGCTTTCTTT.

The chain employs TRBV2 and TRBJ2-2, with TRBD2 identical over 9 bases. The CDR3 runs to 14 residues. The V and J ends lost 6 bases and 8 bases, in that order; junction bases with no gene match: 7. Germline lookup yields CDR1 SNHLY and CDR2 FYNNEI. CDR3 residues: CASSSGLALGELFF. The CDR3 bases are TGTGCCAGCAGCTCGGGACTAGCTCTGGGGGAGCTGTTTTTT. Complete variable domain (other parts from reference TRBV2 and TRBJ2-2): EPEVTQTPSHQVTQMGQEVILRCVPISNHLYFYWYRQILGQKVEFLVSFYNNEISEKSEIFDDQFSVERPDGSNFTLKIRSTKLEDSAMYFCASSSGLALGELFFGEGSRLTVL.

The sample holds one count of this clone. The chain is built from TRBV6-5 and TRBJ1-5, with 8 positions matching TRBD1. Germline CDR1 is MNHEY and CDR2 is SVGAGI. The J segment lost 8 bases and the V segment lost 5 bases, leaving 5 bases of the junction unmatched. The CDR3 has 13 residues. The CDR3 region has the DNA TGTGCCAGCAGTCCAGGGGGCGCGGAGCCCCAGCATTTT. Translated: CASSPGGAEPQHF.

Only a few counts were recorded for this clone. This chain's CDR3 is CASSVDSGQAGQYF. DNA of the CDR3: TGTGCCAGCAGCGTGGACTCCGGACAGGCAGGGCAGTACTTC. The V and J genes are TRBV6-5 and TRBJ2-7; 7 bases are a match to TRBD1. There are 14 residues in the CDR3. V was clipped by 6 bases and J by 9 bases; unmatched bases: 14. Germline V gene data show CDR1 as MNHEY and CDR2 as SVGAGI.

J is TRBJ1-5 and V is TRBV19; 10 positions agree with TRBD1. J was trimmed by 3 bases and V by 3 bases; bases with no gene match: 2. The CDR3 sequence is 15 residues long. CDR1 is LNHDA and CDR2 is SQIVND in the germline V gene (reference sequence). CDR3 in amino acids: CASSMGQGTNQPQHF. DNA of the CDR3: TGTGCCAGTAGTATGGGACAGGGGACCAATCAGCCCCAGCATTTT.

The chain couples TRBV9 to TRBJ2-7; the match to TRBD1 covers 7 bases. The CDR3 covers 16 residues. Germline V lookup: CDR1 SGDLS, CDR2 YYNGEE. Trimming removed 4 bases from V and 2 bases from J; junction bases left unmatched: 12. As DNA, the CDR3 is TGTGCCAGCAGCTCCTCGAGTGGGGACAGAACCTACGAGCAGTACTTC. It yields the protein CASSSSSGDRTYEQYF.

The V and J genes are TRBV29-1 and TRBJ2-7; TRBD1 might be the D (5 bases). The germline V and J ends were trimmed by 3 bases and 3 bases, with 12 bases remaining between them. Germline assignment: CDR1 SQVTM and CDR2 ANQGSEA. The CDR3 has 13 amino acids. CDR3 DNA: TGCAGCGTTGAGTCAACAGGCTTCTACGAGCAGTACTTC. Translating gives CSVESTGFYEQYF.

The chain has TRBV6-5 and TRBJ2-1; D call uncertain. Between the trimmed V and J ends, which lost 5 bases and 10 bases, there was a span of 15 bases. The CDR3 is made up of 13 amino acids. CDR1 is MNHEY and CDR2 is SVGAGI in the germline V gene. The DNA for the CDR3 is TGTGCCAGCAGTGACGGAGTCCGTTGGGAGCAGTTCTTC. The encoded protein is CASSDGVRWEQFF.

CDR3 in amino acids: CASSLGQGLQYF. DNA of the CDR3: TGCGCCAGCAGCTTGGGACAGGGTCTACAGTACTTC. This chain links TRBV5-1 with TRBJ2-7; TRBD1 matches 7 bases. The germline gives CDR1 SGHRS, CDR2 YFSETQ. The CDR3 is 12 residues long. Trimming removed 0 bases from V and 10 bases from J; junction bases left unmatched: 4.

This clone was seen a single time. This chain connects TRBV27 to TRBJ2-7; 7 nucleotides agree with TRBD1. This CDR3 has 13 amino acids. CDR1 is MNHEY and CDR2 is SMNVEV in the germline V gene (reference sequence). With V trimmed by 5 bases and J by 3 bases, 4 bases remained unmatched. CDR3 DNA sequence: TGTGCCAGCAGTCAACGACAGGGCTACGAGCAGTACTTC. It yields the protein CASSQRQGYEQYF.

Comments on this clone: Within the sample, other DNA sequences also encode this same CDR3. J is TRBJ1-5 and V is TRBV27; D gene ambiguous. This CDR3 is 12 amino acids long. The V end lost 3 bases, the J end lost 3 bases, and 3 bases lay between the germline ends. Per germline, CDR1 MNHEY and CDR2 SMNVEV (reference sequence). CDR3 loop: CASSFPNQPQHF. The CDR3 nucleotides are TGTGCCAGCAGTTTTCCCAATCAGCCCCAGCATTTT.

The CDR3, as DNA: TGTGCCAGCAGCCCCGACTCGACCTACGAGCAGTACTTC. Translating it yields CASSPDSTYEQYF. This sequence joins TRBV7-3 and TRBJ2-7; the D is unclear. The CDR3 extends over 13 amino acids. Germline V gives CDR1 SGHTA, CDR2 FQGTGA. Between the trimmed V and J ends, which lost 5 bases and 2 bases, there was a span of 10 bases.